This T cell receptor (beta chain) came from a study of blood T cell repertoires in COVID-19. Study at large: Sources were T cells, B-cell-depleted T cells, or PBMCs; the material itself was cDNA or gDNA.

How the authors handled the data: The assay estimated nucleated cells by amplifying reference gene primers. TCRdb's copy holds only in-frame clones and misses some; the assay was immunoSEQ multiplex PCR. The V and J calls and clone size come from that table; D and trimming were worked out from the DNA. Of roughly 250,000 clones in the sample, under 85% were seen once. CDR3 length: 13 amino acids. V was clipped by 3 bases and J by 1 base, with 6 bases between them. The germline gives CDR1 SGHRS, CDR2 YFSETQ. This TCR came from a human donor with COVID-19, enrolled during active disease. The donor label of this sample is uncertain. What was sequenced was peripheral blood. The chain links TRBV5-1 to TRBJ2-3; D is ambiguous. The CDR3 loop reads CASSSLRTDTQYF. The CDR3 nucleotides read TGCGCCAGCAGCTCACTACGCACAGATACGCAGTATTTT.